This entry lists 22 T cell receptor beta chains sequenced from one sample in a study of CD8+CD57+ T cells in acquired aplastic anemia. Those patients picked for sequencing had displayed CD8+CD57+ cell expansion on flow cytometry. Investigators profiled TCR beta VDJ and CDR3 from genomic DNA template. One entry per CDR3 protein, called by TCRdb with MiXCR from the reads. This table holds more than 150,000 distinct CDR3 sequences, 48% found once. Sequenced: sorted CD4+, CD8+, or CD8+CD57+ T cells (not recorded which) from PBMCs. The receptors stem from a human donor with aplastic anemia.

In DNA, the CDR3 is TGTGCCAGTAGTATAGGACGGGAGAGCGAGCAGTACTTC. This sequence encodes CASSIGRESEQYF. V and J are TRBV19 and TRBJ2-7; possibly TRBD2 for D (6 bases). The V and J ends lost 1 base and 6 bases respectively, with 10 bases between them. The CDR3 spans 13 residues. Germline V gene data show CDR1 as LNHDA and CDR2 as SQIVND (reference sequence).

This clonotype came up a few times. Since the CDR3 does not end with the conserved phenylalanine or tryptophan, this likely comes from a read error. This sequence joins TRBV20-1 and TRBJ1-1; perhaps TRBD1 as D (6 bases). Germline V gene lookup returns CDR1 DFQATT and CDR2 SNEGSKA (reference sequence). The V gene lost 0 bases and the J gene lost 4 bases, with 15 bases spanning the gap. The CDR3 length is 15 residues. The CDR3 region has the DNA TGCAGTGCTAGAGAGGGGGGGGCAGGGGCCACTGAAGCTTTCTCT. It encodes CSAREGGAGATEAFS.

The chain is built from TRBV29-1 and TRBJ1-2, with D possibly matching TRBD1 (6 bases). V was shortened by 3 bases and J by 4 bases, with 15 bases between the two germline ends. The germline gives CDR1 SQVTM, CDR2 ANQGSEA. The CDR3 covers 14 residues. CDR3 region: CSVDVGRGGYGYTF. The CDR3 DNA reads TGCAGCGTTGACGTGGGCAGGGGAGGCTATGGCTACACCTTC. The full variable domain, in which reference TRBV29-1 and TRBJ1-2 provide the parts outside the CDR3, is SAVISQKPSRDICQRGTSLTIQCQVDSQVTMMFWYRQQPGQSLTLIATANQGSEATYESGFVIDKFPISRPNLTFSTLTVSNMSPEDSSIYLCSVDVGRGGYGYTFGSGTRLTVV.

The rearrangement links TRBV2 to TRBJ2-5; unclear D gene. The CDR3 totals 13 residues. Trimming pared 5 bases from V and 2 bases from J, leaving 9 bases between. From germline, CDR1 is SNHLY and CDR2 FYNNEI. DNA for the CDR3: TGTGCCAGCAGTTTGCAAGGGCAAGAGACCCAGTACTTC. This encodes CASSLQGQETQYF.

On this clonotype: Given a much more abundant clone one base away, this may be a read error. This chain links TRBV6-1 with TRBJ1-1, with D possibly TRBD1 on 5 matching bases. The CDR3 covers 10 residues. Germline V gene data show CDR1 as MNHNS and CDR2 as SASEGT. Trimming cost V 10 bases and J 7 bases, with 10 bases left between them. This chain's CDR3 is CAIRVVEAFF. CDR3 nucleotides: TGTGCCATCAGGGTGGTTGAAGCTTTCTTT.

Remarks on this clonotype: Possible read error: a much larger clone is one base away. The V gene is TRBV10-3, the J gene TRBJ1-1, with 7 bases matching TRBD1. The CDR3 loop spans 15 amino acids. The germline CDR1 and CDR2 sequences are ENHRY and SYGVKD. The CDR3 DNA is TGTGCCAGCAGTTCCTCGACAGGGTGGGGGACTGAAGCTTTCTTT. Translated: CASSSSTGWGTEAFF.

V is TRBV19 and J is TRBJ1-1, with a weak D call TRBD1 (6 bases). Germline values: CDR1 LNHDA, CDR2 SQIVND (reference sequence). Trimming took 4 bases from V and 7 from J, leaving 10 bases between them. The CDR3 is made up of 12 amino acids. CDR3 sequence reads: CASSTGVGEAFF. DNA of the CDR3: TGTGCCAGTAGTACAGGGGTTGGTGAAGCTTTCTTT.

At least ten counts were recorded for this clonotype. The V and J genes are TRBV7-2 and TRBJ1-6; D unresolved. CDR3 size: 13 residues. V lost 1 base and J 7 bases, leaving 5 bases between the germline ends. CDR1 is SGHTA and CDR2 is FQGNSA in the germline V gene. As DNA, the CDR3 is TGTGCCAGCAGCTTAGACGGGAATTCACCCCTCCACTTT. Its translation: CASSLDGNSPLHF.

V gene TRBV7-8 combines with J gene TRBJ1-1; the D is unclear. CDR3 length equals 13 residues. Trimming shortened V by 5 bases and J by 2 bases, and 9 bases separated the two germline ends. Looked up from germline, CDR1 is SGHVS and CDR2 is FQNEAQ. The CDR3 DNA reads TGTGCCAGCAGCGCCGCAGCTAACACTGAAGCTTTCTTT. Translation gives CASSAAANTEAFF.

The chain recombines TRBV11-1 with TRBJ2-1; 9 bases match TRBD2. The CDR3 totals 15 residues. V gave up 3 bases and J gave up 1 base; unmatched junction bases: 1. Germline V gene sequence: CDR1 SGHAT, CDR2 FQDESV (reference sequence). The CDR3 here is CASSFSGSSYNEQFF. Written as DNA, the CDR3 is TGTGCCAGCAGCTTTAGCGGGAGTTCCTACAATGAGCAGTTCTTC.

The rearrangement joins TRBV5-1 to TRBJ1-4, with TRBD1 as a possible D gene (6 bases). Between the trimmed V and J ends, which lost 2 bases and 7 bases, there was a span of 15 bases. Germline V gene sequence: CDR1 SGHRS, CDR2 YFSETQ. The CDR3 totals 15 residues. In DNA, the CDR3 is TGCGCCAGCAGCTTTAATCAGCAGGGGACTGAAAAACTGTTTTTT. It translates to CASSFNQQGTEKLFF.

CDR3 sequence: CSASSLAGQAYEQYF. The CDR3 DNA sequence: TGCAGTGCCAGCAGCTTAGCGGGACAGGCCTACGAGCAGTACTTC. The chain combines TRBV20-1 with TRBJ2-7; D could derive from TRBD1 or TRBD2 (8 bases each). Germline CDR1 is DFQATT and CDR2 is SNEGSKA (reference sequence). The V end was cut by 6 bases, the J end by 2 bases, with 20 bases between. This CDR3 spans 15 amino acids.

At least ten counts were recorded for this clonotype. The chain carries TRBV5-1 and TRBJ2-3; 9 bases are shared with TRBD2. Trimming removed 2 bases from V and 6 bases from J; junction bases left unmatched: 4. Germline loops: CDR1 SGHRS, CDR2 YFSETQ. This CDR3 has 14 amino acids. The CDR3 sequence is CASSFNSGSDTQYF. CDR3 DNA: TGCGCCAGCAGCTTTAATAGCGGGAGTGATACGCAGTATTTT.

This clonotype was seen repeatedly, ten times or more. The V gene is TRBV20-1, the J gene TRBJ2-4; D is undetermined. The CDR3 spans 15 residues. Trimming took off 3 bases at V and 1 base at J, with 13 bases between the two ends. Germline assignment: CDR1 DFQATT and CDR2 SNEGSKA (reference sequence). As DNA, the CDR3 is TGCAGTGCTAGCAAGGACGCCGGGGCCAAAAACATTCAGTACTTC. Translating it yields CSASKDAGAKNIQYF.

This clonotype has at least ten counts. This rearrangement joins TRBV6-1 to TRBJ2-6; 12 nucleotides line up with TRBD1. The V gene's germline CDR1 is MNHNS and CDR2 SASEGT. The CDR3 consists of 18 residues. After removal of 8 bases from V and 4 bases from J, the junction contained 12 bases not matched to a gene. CDR3 in amino acids: CASGRTGQGASGANVLTF. The CDR3 nucleotides read TGTGCCAGCGGCCGAACGGGACAGGGGGCGTCCGGGGCCAACGTCCTGACTTTC.

The V call is TRBV7-2, the J call TRBJ2-7, with TRBD1 matching over 8 bases. Germline V gives CDR1 SGHTA, CDR2 FQGNSA. V was clipped by 5 bases and J by 7 bases; unmatched bases: 4. There are 12 residues in the CDR3. The CDR3 loop reads CASSARQGEQYF. CDR3 DNA: TGTGCCAGCAGCGCCCGACAGGGGGAGCAGTACTTC.

The rearrangement uses TRBV19 and TRBJ1-1; TRBD1 is a possible D gene (5 bases). The germline CDR1 and CDR2 sequences are LNHDA and SQIVND (reference sequence). CDR3 size: 15 residues. Trimming stripped 7 bases from V and 5 bases from J, with 20 bases between. The CDR3 DNA sequence: TGTGCCAGTATAGGAAGGGGAGCTATGGGAACTGAAGCTTTCTTT. Translation: CASIGRGAMGTEAFF.

V is TRBV7-8 and J is TRBJ1-2; TRBD1 agrees at 8 bases. The trim removed 4 bases at V and 7 bases at J, leaving 8 bases unmatched. The V gene's germline CDR1 is SGHVS and CDR2 FQNEAQ. This CDR3 is built from 14 residues. The CDR3 loop is CASSSQGATGGYTF. CDR3 bases: TGTGCCAGCAGCTCTCAGGGGGCAACTGGTGGCTACACCTTC.

V usage is TRBV5-1 and J usage is TRBJ2-1; D call uncertain. V was shortened by 4 bases and J by 5 bases, with 25 bases between the two germline ends. Per the germline V gene, CDR1 is SGHRS and CDR2 is YFSETQ. The CDR3 is 18 amino acids. The CDR3 DNA reads as TGCGCCAGCAGCCTGCGACCCCGTGACACGCACCTGAACAATGAGCAGTTCTTC. It specifies CASSLRPRDTHLNNEQFF.

The chain carries TRBV7-2 and TRBJ2-7; D remains unclear. V was clipped by 4 bases and J by 6 bases, with 10 bases between them. CDR1 is SGHTA, CDR2 FQGNSA, per germline. The CDR3 has 12 amino acids. CDR3 sequence: CASSYDVGEQYF. The CDR3 DNA sequence: TGTGCCAGCAGCTACGACGTAGGCGAGCAGTACTTC.

This clonotype was observed at least ten times. The V gene is TRBV6-5, the J gene TRBJ1-1; D remains ambiguous. Trimming removed 5 bases at V and 8 bases at J, with 9 bases between. The CDR3 contains 11 residues. Germline CDR1 is MNHEY and CDR2 is SVGAGI. This CDR3 reads CASSRWTEAFF. The CDR3 nucleotides read TGTGCCAGCAGTCGCTGGACGGAAGCTTTCTTT.

At least ten counts were recorded for this clonotype. The CDR3 loop is CASSQEVRGLGEAFF. The CDR3 region has the DNA TGCGCCAGCAGCCAAGAGGTACGGGGGCTAGGTGAAGCTTTCTTT. This sequence joins TRBV4-3 and TRBJ1-1, with D possibly TRBD1 on 6 matching bases. Deletions cut 0 bases from V and 7 bases from J, with 15 bases between. Germline-derived CDR1 and CDR2 are LGHNA and YSLEER. This CDR3 has 15 residues.